The 10 T cell receptor beta chains below come from one sample, sequenced in a study of T-cell memory formation after mild COVID-19. TCRdb passed the 5' RACE reads through MiXCR, listing each CDR3 protein once. The repertoire holds 150,000 to 200,000 distinct CDR3 sequences, about a fifth seen once, with 23% in the top ten. Sequenced material: PBMCs or a T cell subset sorted from them (not recorded which). These receptors came from an adult woman who had mild COVID-19 (a few samples of this study predate the infection). Cell type and time point are not known.

This clonotype was counted a few times. This chain connects TRBV30 to TRBJ2-1, with D maybe TRBD2 (5 bases). Germline CDR1 and CDR2: GTSNPN and SVGIG (reference sequence). Trimming removed 4 bases from V and 5 bases from J, with 15 bases in between. The CDR3 runs 14 residues. The CDR3 DNA reads as TGTGCCTGGAATCCGGATGGCGGGCACAATGAGCAGTTCTTC. Translated: CAWNPDGGHNEQFF.

The CDR3 DNA is TGCGCCAGCAGCCCCTCACTAGCGGGAGTTGGAAATGAGCAGTTCTTC. Amino acids: CASSPSLAGVGNEQFF. V and J are TRBV4-3 and TRBJ2-1, with 11 bases matching TRBD2. The CDR3 is made up of 16 amino acids. The V gene end was trimmed by 4 bases and the J gene end by 7 bases; junction bases not matched to a gene: 9. Per germline, CDR1 LGHNA and CDR2 YSLEER.

This clonotype was counted a few times. The chain couples TRBV2 to TRBJ2-7; D possibly corresponds to TRBD2 (7 bases). Germline V CDR1 and CDR2: SNHLY, FYNNEI. CDR3 length: 14 residues. Trimming removed 6 bases from V and 7 bases from J, with 19 bases in between. DNA of the CDR3: TGTGCCAGCAGCAACCGGGGGGCCCTGGGGGAGCAGTACTTC. Amino acid sequence: CASSNRGALGEQYF.

This clonotype was observed a handful of times. The chain combines TRBV11-2 with TRBJ2-7; D is undetermined. The germline gives CDR1 SGHAT, CDR2 FQNNGV. CDR3 length: 15 residues. The germline V and J ends were trimmed by 2 bases and 2 bases, with 13 bases remaining between them. The DNA for the CDR3 is TGTGCCAGCAGCTTAAGGACCGTTGGAGCCTACGAGCAGTACTTC. Protein product: CASSLRTVGAYEQYF. Combining the CDR3 with reference TRBV11-2 and TRBJ2-7 gives the whole variable domain EAGVAQSPRYKIIEKRQSVAFWCNPISGHATLYWYQQILGQGPKLLIQFQNNGVVDDSQLPKDRFSAERLKGVDSTLKIQPAKLEDSAVYLCASSLRTVGAYEQYFGPGTRLTVT.

This chain links TRBV24-1 with TRBJ2-3; 8 bases fit TRBD1. Trimming took 2 bases from V and 8 from J; bases not matched to a gene: 17. Germline V gives CDR1 KGHDR, CDR2 SFDVKD. This CDR3 has 18 amino acids. This chain's CDR3 is CATSDSTPRTGPSGTQYF. DNA of the CDR3: TGTGCCACCAGTGATTCTACTCCGCGGACAGGGCCCTCGGGTACGCAGTATTTT.

V is TRBV15 and J is TRBJ1-1, with 8 bases lining up with TRBD1. The CDR3 contains 15 residues. V lost 1 base, J lost 1 base, and 2 bases stayed unmatched. Germline CDR1 and CDR2: LNHNV and YYDKDF (reference sequence). The DNA for the CDR3 is TGTGCCACCAGCAGAGTAGGACAGGGGAACACTGAAGCTTTCTTT. It encodes CATSRVGQGNTEAFF.

This clonotype came up a few times. The chain carries TRBV3-1 and TRBJ1-1; no firm D call. The length of the CDR3 is 15 residues. CDR1 LGHDT and CDR2 YNNKEL come from the germline V gene (reference sequence). V dropped 0 bases and J dropped 5 bases, with 13 bases sitting between them. In DNA, the CDR3 is TGTGCCAGCAGCCAAGACTGGGGAGTAAGGACTGAAGCTTTCTTT. Its translation is CASSQDWGVRTEAFF.

This clonotype was seen only a few times. The rearrangement uses TRBV7-6 and TRBJ2-1; TRBD2 is a possible D gene (7 bases). The ends were cut back, 7 bases at V and 10 bases at J, with 17 bases in the middle. The CDR3 covers 13 residues. Germline V gene sequence: CDR1 SGHVS, CDR2 FNYEAQ. The CDR3 sequence is CASTLGGLREQFF. CDR3 sequence (DNA): TGTGCCAGCACCCTGGGGGGGCTTAGGGAGCAGTTCTTC.

V is TRBV11-1 and J is TRBJ2-5; D is possibly TRBD1 (6 bases). CDR1 and CDR2 from the germline V gene are SGHAT and FQDESV (reference sequence). The CDR3 length is 17 residues. V was pared by 0 bases and J by 4 bases, with 18 bases between. The chain's CDR3 is CASSLATGMVSSETQYF. The CDR3 coding sequence is TGTGCCAGCAGCTTAGCTACAGGGATGGTTTCCTCAGAGACCCAGTACTTC.

This sequence joins TRBV5-5 and TRBJ2-7; 7 bases agree with TRBD1. CDR1 and CDR2 from the germline V gene are SGHKS and YYEKEE (reference sequence). This CDR3 is built from 14 residues. With V trimmed by 4 bases and J by 0 bases, 4 bases remained unmatched. The CDR3 bases are TGTGCCAGCAGCACTAGACAGGGCTCCTACGAGCAGTACTTC. This codes for CASSTRQGSYEQYF.